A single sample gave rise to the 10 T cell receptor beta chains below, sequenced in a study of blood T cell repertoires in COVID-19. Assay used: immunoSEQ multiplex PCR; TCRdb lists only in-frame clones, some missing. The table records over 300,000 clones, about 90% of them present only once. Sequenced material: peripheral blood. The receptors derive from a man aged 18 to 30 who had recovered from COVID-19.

The DNA for the CDR3 is TGTGCCTGGGGACAGGGACTCAATCAGCCCCAGCATTTT. Translated, it gives CAWGQGLNQPQHF. This chain connects TRBV30 to TRBJ1-5; TRBD1 agrees at 8 bases. This CDR3 contains 13 residues. With 5 bases clipped from V and 3 bases from J, the junction kept 3 bases outside the gene matches. From germline, CDR1 is GTSNPN and CDR2 SVGIG (reference sequence).

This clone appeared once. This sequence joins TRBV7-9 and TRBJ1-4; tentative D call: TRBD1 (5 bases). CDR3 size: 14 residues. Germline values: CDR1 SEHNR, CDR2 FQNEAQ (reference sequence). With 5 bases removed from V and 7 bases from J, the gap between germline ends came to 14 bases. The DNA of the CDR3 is TGTGCCAGCAGCGGCGGGGAGGGGTCTGAAAAACTGTTTTTT. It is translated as CASSGGEGSEKLFF. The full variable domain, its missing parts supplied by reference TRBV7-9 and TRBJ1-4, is DTGVSQNPRHKITKRGQNVTFRCDPISEHNRLYWYRQTLGQGPEFLTYFQNEAQLEKSRLLSDRFSAERPKGSFSTLEIQRTEQGDSAMYLCASSGGEGSEKLFFGSGTQLSVL.

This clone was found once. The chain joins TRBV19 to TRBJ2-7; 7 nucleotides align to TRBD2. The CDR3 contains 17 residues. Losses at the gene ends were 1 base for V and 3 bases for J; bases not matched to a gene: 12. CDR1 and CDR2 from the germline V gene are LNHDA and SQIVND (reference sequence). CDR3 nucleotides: TGTGCCAGTAGTATAGTCGGTCTGCAGGGAGGGTACTACGAGCAGTACTTC. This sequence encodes CASSIVGLQGGYYEQYF.

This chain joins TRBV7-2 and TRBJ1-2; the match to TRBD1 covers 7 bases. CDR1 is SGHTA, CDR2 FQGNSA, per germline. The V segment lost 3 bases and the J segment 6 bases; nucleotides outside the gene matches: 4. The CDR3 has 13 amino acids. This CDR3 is CASSFDRADGYTF. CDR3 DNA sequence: TGTGCCAGCAGCTTTGACAGGGCTGATGGCTACACCTTC.

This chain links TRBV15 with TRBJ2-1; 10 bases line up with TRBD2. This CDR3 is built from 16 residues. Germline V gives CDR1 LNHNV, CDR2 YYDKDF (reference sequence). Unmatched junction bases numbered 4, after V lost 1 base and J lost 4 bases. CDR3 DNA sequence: TGTGCCACCAGCAGAGTCGGGACTAGCGTATACAATGAGCAGTTCTTC. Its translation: CATSRVGTSVYNEQFF.

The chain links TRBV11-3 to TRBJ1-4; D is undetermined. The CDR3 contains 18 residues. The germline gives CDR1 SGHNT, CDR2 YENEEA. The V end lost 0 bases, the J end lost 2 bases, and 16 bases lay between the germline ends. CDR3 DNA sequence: TGTGCCAGCAGCTTAGAGCCCTCCTGGAGGGTGACTAATGAAAAACTGTTTTTT. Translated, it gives CASSLEPSWRVTNEKLFF.

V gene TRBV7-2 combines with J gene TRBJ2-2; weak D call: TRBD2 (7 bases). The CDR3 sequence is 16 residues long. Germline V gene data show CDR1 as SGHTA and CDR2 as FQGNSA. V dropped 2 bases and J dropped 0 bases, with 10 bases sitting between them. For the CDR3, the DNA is TGTGCCAGCAGCTTAAGGGGGGGACCGAACACCGGGGAGCTGTTTTTT. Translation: CASSLRGGPNTGELFF.

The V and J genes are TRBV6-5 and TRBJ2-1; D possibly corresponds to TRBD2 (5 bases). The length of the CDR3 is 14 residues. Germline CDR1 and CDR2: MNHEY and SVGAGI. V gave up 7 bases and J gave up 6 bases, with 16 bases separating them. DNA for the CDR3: TGTGCCAGCATATCCAAACTAGGGTCCAATGAGCAGTTCTTC. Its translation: CASISKLGSNEQFF.

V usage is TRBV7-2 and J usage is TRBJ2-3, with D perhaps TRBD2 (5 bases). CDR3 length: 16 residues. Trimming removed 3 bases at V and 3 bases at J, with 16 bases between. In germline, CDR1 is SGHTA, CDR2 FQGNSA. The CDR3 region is CASSFIGVAGTDTQYF. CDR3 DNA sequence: TGTGCCAGCAGCTTTATTGGGGTCGCGGGTACAGATACGCAGTATTTT. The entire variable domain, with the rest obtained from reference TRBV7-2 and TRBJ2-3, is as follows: GAGVSQSPSNKVTEKGKDVELRCDPISGHTALYWYRQSLGQGLEFLIYFQGNSAPDKSGLPSDRFSAERTGGSVSTLTIQRTQQEDSAVYLCASSFIGVAGTDTQYFGPGTRLTVL.

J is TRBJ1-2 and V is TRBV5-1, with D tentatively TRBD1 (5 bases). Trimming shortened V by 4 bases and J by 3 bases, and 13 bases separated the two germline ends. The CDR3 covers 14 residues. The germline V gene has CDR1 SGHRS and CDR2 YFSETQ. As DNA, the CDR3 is TGCGCCAGCAGCAAACCTCAGGGCGACTATGGCTACACCTTC. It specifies CASSKPQGDYGYTF.